The clone carrying this T cell receptor beta chain was counted many times. The sample originates from a study of T cells after yellow fever vaccination. Each CDR3 protein gets one entry after TCRdb re-called the 5' RACE reads with MiXCR. The repertoire holds some 120,000 distinct CDR3 sequences, with around 8% as singletons. The source was CD8+ T cells sorted from PBMCs, collected 45 days after the yellow fever booster vaccination. The TCR was taken from a man aged 25 to 40 who received the YFV17D yellow fever vaccine.

The CDR3 sequence: CASSFSGSTDTQYF. CDR3 coding DNA: TGTGCCAGCAGCTTTAGCGGGAGCACAGATACGCAGTATTTT. The rearrangement joins TRBV9 to TRBJ2-3; TRBD2 agrees at 7 bases. The CDR3 is made up of 14 amino acids. V shed 4 bases and J 0 bases; nucleotides not matched to a gene: 2. Germline V gene sequence: CDR1 SGDLS, CDR2 YYNGEE. The whole variable domain, remainder taken from reference TRBV9 and TRBJ2-3, is DSGVTQTPKHLITATGQRVTLRCSPRSGDLSVYWYQQSLDQGLQFLIQYYNGEERAKGNILERFSAQQFPDLHSELNLSSLELGDSALYFCASSFSGSTDTQYFGPGTRLTVL.